The rows below give T cell receptor beta chains drawn from one sample of a study of blood T cells in healthy people across ages. TCRdb reprocessed the 5' RACE reads via MiXCR and lists one record per CDR3 protein. Altogether about 760,000 distinct CDR3 sequences are present, more than 20% being singletons, with the ten largest covering more than 8%. These records were also assigned to another study, of T cells of mothers and their children.

The sample comprised blood. Receptor source: a boy between 10 and 17 years old in good health. The CDR3 runs from the conserved cysteine through the conserved F or W. D genes are given only for firm matches. Clone size is given for some rows only: seen once, a few or many times, or a class if the clone is expanded.

.	many	TRBV6-1	TRBJ1-2	CAGSRAPNYGYTF	TGTGCCGGATCCAGGGCACCTAACTATGGCTACACCTTC
.	few	TRBV7-2	TRBJ1-1	CASSLLQGYTEAFF	TGTGCCAGCAGCTTACTTCAGGGATACACTGAAGCTTTCTTT
.	few	TRBV10-3	TRBJ1-2	CATYAPEGLGGYTF	TGTGCCACCTACGCACCCGAAGGGCTTGGGGGCTACACCTTC
TRBD2	few	TRBV20-1	TRBJ2-1	CSARLAGVTYNEQFF	TGCAGTGCTCGGCTAGCGGGAGTAACCTACAATGAGCAGTTCTTC
.	few	TRBV28	TRBJ2-7	CASSFGPRGDYEQYF	TGTGCCAGCAGCTTCGGGCCCAGGGGAGACTACGAGCAGTACTTC
.	.	TRBV12-3/TRBV12-4	TRBJ2-3	CASRPSNTDTQYF	TGTGCCAGCAGGCCCTCCAACACAGATACGCAGTATTTT
.	few	TRBV7-9	TRBJ2-7	CASALAGGEQYF	TGTGCCAGCGCCCTAGCCGGGGGCGAGCAGTACTTC
.	few	TRBV5-1	TRBJ2-7	CASSLGQIEYEQYF	TGCGCCAGCAGCTTGGGGCAGATAGAATACGAGCAGTACTTC
TRBD2	few	TRBV11-3	TRBJ2-1	CASSSPWTSGDHNEQFF	TGTGCCAGCAGCTCCCCGTGGACTAGCGGGGATCACAATGAGCAGTTCTTC
TRBD1	once	TRBV5-6	TRBJ2-7	CASSFPGTGIYEQYF	TGTGCCAGCAGCTTTCCCGGGACAGGTATCTACGAGCAGTACTTC
.	.	TRBV12-3/TRBV12-4	TRBJ2-5	CASSRISKETQYF	TGTGCCAGCAGTAGAATTTCTAAAGAGACCCAGTACTTC
TRBD1	.	TRBV10-3	TRBJ2-7	CATGGYEQYF	TGTGCCACAGGGGGCTACGAGCAGTACTTC
.	once	TRBV6-6	TRBJ2-7	CASSYSWGDEQYF	TGTGCCAGCAGTTACTCGTGGGGGGACGAGCAGTACTTC
.	once	TRBV20-1	TRBJ1-1	CSARDLGGTEAFF	TGCAGTGCTAGAGATCTGGGAGGCACTGAAGCTTTCTTT
TRBD1	once	TRBV7-2	TRBJ1-1	CASSRDRLNTEAFF	TGTGCCAGCAGTCGGGACAGGTTGAACACTGAAGCTTTCTTT
TRBD1	.	TRBV28	TRBJ2-1	CASSLWYRGRAQGNEQFF	TGTGCCAGCAGTTTATGGTACAGGGGGCGCGCTCAGGGCAATGAGCAGTTCTTC
.	.	TRBV7-2	TRBJ2-7	CASSPLSGITYEQYF	TGTGCCAGCAGCCCATTGTCAGGGATAACCTACGAGCAGTACTTC
TRBD1	.	TRBV13	TRBJ2-3	CASSTGQVGTDTQYF	TGTGCCAGCAGCACTGGACAGGTGGGCACAGATACGCAGTATTTT
.	once	TRBV28	TRBJ2-7	CASAPGGVNSYEQYF	TGTGCCAGCGCCCCCGGGGGAGTGAATTCCTACGAGCAGTACTTC
TRBD1	.	TRBV14	TRBJ2-5	CASSRTHRGKETQYF	TGTGCCAGCAGCCGGACCCACAGGGGGAAAGAGACCCAGTACTTC
.	once	TRBV5-1	TRBJ1-5	CASSLWPNQPQHF	TGCGCCAGCAGCTTGTGGCCCAATCAGCCCCAGCATTTT
.	few	TRBV2	TRBJ2-1	CADRKVGGHEQFF	TGTGCCGACCGGAAGGTGGGGGGCCATGAGCAGTTCTTC
TRBD2	.	TRBV4-1	TRBJ2-5	CASSQPGGETQYF	TGCGCCAGCAGCCAACCGGGGGGAGAGACCCAGTACTTC
.	few	TRBV5-1	TRBJ1-2	CASSLDGVVGYTF	TGCGCCAGCAGCTTGGACGGAGTTGTCGGCTACACCTTC
TRBD1	.	TRBV4-3	TRBJ1-2	CASSLDRGENYGYTF	TGCGCCAGCAGCTTAGACAGGGGGGAGAACTATGGCTACACCTTC
.	.	TRBV7-9	TRBJ2-2	CASSPLFDTTGELFF	TGTGCCAGCAGCCCTCTCTTTGATACCACCGGGGAGCTGTTTTTT
.	few	TRBV10-3	TRBJ2-1	CAISEANEQFF	TGTGCCATCAGTGAAGCAAATGAGCAGTTCTTC
TRBD2	.	TRBV10-3	TRBJ2-3	CANRPGGSTDTQYF	TGTGCCAACAGACCGGGGGGGAGCACAGATACGCAGTATTTT
.	few	TRBV20-1	TRBJ1-1	CSATPMDRGGHTEAFF	TGCAGTGCCACCCCAATGGACCGTGGAGGGCACACTGAAGCTTTCTTT
.	.	TRBV7-9	TRBJ2-5	CASSSSGPKETQYF	TGTGCCAGCAGCTCGAGCGGTCCAAAAGAGACCCAGTACTTC
.	few	TRBV7-9	TRBJ2-1	CASSLGRGPSYNEQFF	TGTGCCAGCAGCTTAGGGAGGGGGCCTTCCTACAATGAGCAGTTCTTC
.	once	TRBV3-1	TRBJ2-3	CASSHEGPPDTQYF	TGTGCCAGCAGCCATGAGGGGCCCCCAGATACGCAGTATTTT
.	.	TRBV7-9	TRBJ2-3	CASSLSTPGADTQYF	TGTGCCAGCAGCCTGTCTACCCCAGGGGCAGATACGCAGTATTTT
.	.	TRBV5-6	TRBJ2-5	CASSPPLRGPAVIQETQYF	TGTGCCAGCAGCCCGCCTCTTAGGGGACCGGCGGTAATACAAGAGACCCAGTACTTC
.	.	TRBV7-3	TRBJ1-1	CASSLVGTGNTEAFF	TGTGCCAGCAGCTTAGTCGGGACGGGGAACACTGAAGCTTTCTTT
.	.	TRBV18	TRBJ2-6	CASSRTGGANVLTF	TGTGCCAGCTCACGAACGGGAGGGGCCAACGTCCTGACTTTC
.	few	TRBV21-1	TRBJ1-5	CASSNRDSYSNQPQHF	TGTGCCAGCAGCAATAGGGACAGTTATAGCAATCAGCCCCAGCATTTT
.	.	TRBV4-1	TRBJ2-5	CASSPTQVLQETQYF	TGCGCCAGCAGCCCAACCCAGGTCCTCCAAGAGACCCAGTACTTC
TRBD1	.	TRBV4-3	TRBJ1-4	CASSQGDRDDEKLFF	TGCGCCAGCAGCCAAGGGGACAGGGATGATGAAAAACTGTTTTTT